This T cell receptor (beta chain) was profiled in a study of shared clonotypes between healthy human individuals. The germline V gene has CDR1 MDHEN and CDR2 SYDVKM. The length of the CDR3 is 15 residues. Trimming shortened V by 5 bases and J by 4 bases, and 18 bases separated the two germline ends. Sequencing was at deep level. Clones were sequenced by immunoSEQ multiplex PCR, and TCRdb holds only the in-frame ones, with some missing. This sample has around 1.9 million clones; approximately 92% occur once, and the top ten carry 1.5% to 2%. General observations from the study: For sorted subsets, rarefaction showed incomplete sequencing despite large depth.

The naive CD8 population came from CD45RO-negative cells selected for CCR7, without terminally differentiated effector memory CD45RA+ cells. Comments on this clone: Its specificity is unknown.

This receptor was obtained from a man younger than 35 in good health. Some clones in this sample may be carry-over from other donors' samples. V is TRBV28 and J is TRBJ2-7; perhaps TRBD1 as D (6 bases). What was sequenced was naive CD8+ T cells from PBMCs. The CDR3 DNA sequence: TGTGCCAGCAGTCCACCGTGGGGCAGGGGATACGAGCAGTACTTC. It codes for CASSPPWGRGYEQYF.